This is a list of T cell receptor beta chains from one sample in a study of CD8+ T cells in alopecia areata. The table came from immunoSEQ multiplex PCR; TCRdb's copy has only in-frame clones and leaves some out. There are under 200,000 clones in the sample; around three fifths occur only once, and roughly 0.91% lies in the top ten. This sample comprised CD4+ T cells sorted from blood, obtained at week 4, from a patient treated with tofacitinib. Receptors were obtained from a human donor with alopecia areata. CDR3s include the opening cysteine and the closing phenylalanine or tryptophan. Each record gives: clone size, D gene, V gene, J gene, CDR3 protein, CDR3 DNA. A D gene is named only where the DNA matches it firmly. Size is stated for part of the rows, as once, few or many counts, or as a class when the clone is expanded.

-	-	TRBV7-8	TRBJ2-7	CASSLTDGSYEQYF	TGTGCCAGCAGCTTAACAGACGGTTCCTACGAGCAGTACTTC
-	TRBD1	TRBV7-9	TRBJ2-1	CASSRDSHEQFF	TGTGCCAGCAGTCGGGACAGTCATGAGCAGTTCTTC
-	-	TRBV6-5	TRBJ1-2	CAGTEGLHYGYTF	TGTGCCGGCACGGAGGGGCTTCACTATGGCTACACCTTC
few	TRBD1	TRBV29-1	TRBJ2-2	CSVVKTGATGELFF	TGCAGCGTGGTCAAAACAGGGGCGACCGGGGAGCTGTTTTTT
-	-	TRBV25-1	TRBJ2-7	CASSVNGPYEQYF	TGTGCCAGCAGTGTAAACGGGCCTTACGAGCAGTACTTC
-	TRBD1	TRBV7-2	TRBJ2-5	CASSFGTGTQETQYF	TGTGCCAGCAGTTTTGGGACAGGGACACAAGAGACCCAGTACTTC
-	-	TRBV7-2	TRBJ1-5	CASSLRQALDSNQPQHF	TGTGCCAGCAGCTTAAGGCAGGCACTCGATAGCAATCAGCCCCAGCATTTT
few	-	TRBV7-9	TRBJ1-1	CASSLTGLGTEAFF	TGTGCCAGCAGCTTAACAGGGCTGGGCACTGAAGCTTTCTTT
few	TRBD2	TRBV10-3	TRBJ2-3	CAVAAGDRTDTQYF	TGTGCCGTGGCAGCGGGGGACCGCACAGATACGCAGTATTTT
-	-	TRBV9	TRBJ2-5	CASSVAGTFETQYF	TGTGCCAGCAGCGTAGCGGGGACGTTTGAGACCCAGTACTTC
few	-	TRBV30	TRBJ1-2	CAWTQSGRVVFGYTF	TGTGCCTGGACCCAATCGGGCAGGGTTGTTTTTGGCTACACCTTC
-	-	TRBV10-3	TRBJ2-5	CAISDTPASTQETQYF	TGTGCCATCAGTGATACGCCGGCAAGTACTCAAGAGACCCAGTACTTC
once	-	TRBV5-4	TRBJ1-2	CASSLDRIYGYTF	TGTGCCAGCAGCTTGGACAGGATCTATGGCTACACCTTC
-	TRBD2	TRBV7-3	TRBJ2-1	CASSKAGARNEQFF	TGTGCCAGCAGTAAAGCGGGGGCGCGGAATGAGCAGTTCTTC
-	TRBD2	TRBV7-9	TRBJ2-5	CASSEEGSGGAQETQYF	TGTGCCAGCAGCGAAGAGGGTAGCGGGGGGGCCCAGGAGACCCAGTACTTC
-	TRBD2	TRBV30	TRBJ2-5	CAWSPGGSAQETQYF	TGTGCCTGGAGTCCGGGAGGTAGCGCCCAAGAGACCCAGTACTTC
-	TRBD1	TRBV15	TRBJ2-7	CATTVGDRNDEQYF	TGTGCCACCACCGTTGGGGACAGGAACGACGAGCAGTACTTC
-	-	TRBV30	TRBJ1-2	CASGRASSGYTF	TGTGCCTCGGGCAGGGCGTCTTCGGGCTACACCTTC
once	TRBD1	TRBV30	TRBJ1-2	CAWSVGQLYGYTF	TGTGCCTGGAGTGTGGGACAGCTCTATGGCTACACCTTC
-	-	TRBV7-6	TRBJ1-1	CASSLGAGISEAFF	TGTGCCAGCAGCTTAGGTGCGGGGATTTCTGAAGCTTTCTTT
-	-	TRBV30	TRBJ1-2	CAWRKGLYTF	TGTGCCTGGAGGAAAGGACTGTACACCTTC
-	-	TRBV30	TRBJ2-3	CAWGRGDTQYF	TGTGCCTGGGGCAGGGGAGATACGCAGTATTTT
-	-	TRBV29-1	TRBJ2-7	CSVTEGVGREQYF	TGCAGCGTTACCGAGGGGGTAGGGCGAGAGCAGTACTTC
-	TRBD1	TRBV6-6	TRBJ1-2	CASSSDRANYGYTF	TGTGCCAGCAGTTCGGACAGGGCGAACTATGGCTACACCTTC
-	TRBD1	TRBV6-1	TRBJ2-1	CASSGRDRGSRTSNEQFF	TGTGCCAGCAGTGGCAGGGACAGGGGTAGTAGGACGTCCAATGAGCAGTTCTTC
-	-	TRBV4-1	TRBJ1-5	CASGGGLYQPQHF	TGCGCCAGCGGAGGGGGGTTGTATCAGCCCCAGCATTTT
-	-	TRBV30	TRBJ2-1	CAWSVIREQFF	TGTGCCTGGAGTGTAATACGGGAGCAGTTCTTC
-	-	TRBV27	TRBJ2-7	CASSLSGENNYEQYF	TGTGCCAGCAGTTTATCCGGGGAAAACAACTACGAGCAGTACTTC
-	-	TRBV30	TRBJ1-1	CASKLQNTEAFF	TGTGCCTCTAAGCTACAGAACACTGAAGCTTTCTTT
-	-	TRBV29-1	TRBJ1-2	CSPRQGDYGYTF	TGCAGCCCCCGTCAGGGAGACTATGGCTACACCTTC
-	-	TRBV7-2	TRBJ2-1	CASTSLAEQFF	TGTGCCAGCACTAGTCTCGCTGAGCAGTTCTTC
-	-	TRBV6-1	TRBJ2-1	CASRKAGSSYNEQFF	TGTGCCAGCAGGAAGGCGGGGAGCTCCTACAATGAGCAGTTCTTC
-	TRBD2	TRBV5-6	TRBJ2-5	CASSKIRGSGGQETQYF	TGTGCCAGCAGCAAAATCAGGGGAAGCGGGGGACAAGAGACCCAGTACTTC
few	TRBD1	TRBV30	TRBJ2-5	CAWGPTGVDETQYF	TGTGCCTGGGGTCCGACAGGGGTGGACGAGACCCAGTACTTC
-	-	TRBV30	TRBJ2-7	CAWSGAAALEQYF	TGTGCCTGGAGCGGGGCCGCAGCCCTCGAGCAGTACTTC
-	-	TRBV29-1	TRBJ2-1	CSVQTGSYNEQFF	TGCAGCGTGCAGACAGGTTCCTACAATGAGCAGTTCTTC
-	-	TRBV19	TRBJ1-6	CASSMSPYNSPLHF	TGTGCCAGTAGTATGTCCCCGTATAATTCACCCCTCCACTTT
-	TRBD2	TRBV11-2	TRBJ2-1	CASSLGRGGPYEQFF	TGTGCCAGCAGCTTAGGCCGGGGGGGCCCATATGAGCAGTTCTTC
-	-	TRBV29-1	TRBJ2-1	CSVARADEQFF	TGCAGCGTTGCGAGGGCAGATGAGCAGTTCTTC
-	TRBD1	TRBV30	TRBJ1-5	CASSPRGLHQPQHF	TGTGCCTCATCACCGAGGGGGCTCCATCAGCCCCAGCATTTT
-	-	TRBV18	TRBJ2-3	CASSPGTSGDTQYF	TGTGCCAGCTCACCTGGGACGTCCGGAGATACGCAGTATTTT
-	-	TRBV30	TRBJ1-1	CAWSVQIRTEAFF	TGTGCCTGGAGTGTACAGATAAGGACTGAAGCTTTCTTT
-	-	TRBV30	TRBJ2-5	CACWSIQETQYF	TGTGCCTGTTGGAGTATACAAGAGACCCAGTACTTC
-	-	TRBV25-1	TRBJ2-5	CASSDAGRETQYF	TGTGCCAGCAGTGATGCGGGGAGGGAGACCCAGTACTTC
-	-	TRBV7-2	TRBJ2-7	CASSLASNGREYF	TGTGCCAGCAGCTTAGCGTCGAATGGCAGGGAGTACTTC
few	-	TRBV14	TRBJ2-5	CASSQQLLETQYF	TGTGCCAGCAGCCAACAGCTTTTAGAGACCCAGTACTTC
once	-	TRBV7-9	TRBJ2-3	CASSLSGGGPDTQYF	TGTGCCAGCAGCTTATCGGGGGGCGGACCAGATACGCAGTATTTT
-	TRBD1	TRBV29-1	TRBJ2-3	CSVEDRTGGGDTQYF	TGCAGCGTTGAAGACCGGACAGGGGGAGGAGATACGCAGTATTTT
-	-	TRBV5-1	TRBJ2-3	CASSLDRDTQYF	TGCGCCAGCAGCTTGGACAGAGATACGCAGTATTTT
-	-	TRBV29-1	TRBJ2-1	CSPREGDNEQFF	TGCAGCCCTCGAGAAGGAGACAATGAGCAGTTCTTC
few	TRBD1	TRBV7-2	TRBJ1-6	CASSFGLTGGNSPLHF	TGTGCCAGCAGCTTCGGACTGACAGGGGGAAATTCACCCCTCCACTTT
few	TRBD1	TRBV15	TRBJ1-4	CATSRSIDTSGGGLFF	TGTGCCACCAGCAGATCTATCGACACCTCAGGGGGTGGACTGTTTTTT
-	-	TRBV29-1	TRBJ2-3	CSVLVSPMTDTQYF	TGCAGCGTCTTGGTGTCCCCGATGACAGATACGCAGTATTTT